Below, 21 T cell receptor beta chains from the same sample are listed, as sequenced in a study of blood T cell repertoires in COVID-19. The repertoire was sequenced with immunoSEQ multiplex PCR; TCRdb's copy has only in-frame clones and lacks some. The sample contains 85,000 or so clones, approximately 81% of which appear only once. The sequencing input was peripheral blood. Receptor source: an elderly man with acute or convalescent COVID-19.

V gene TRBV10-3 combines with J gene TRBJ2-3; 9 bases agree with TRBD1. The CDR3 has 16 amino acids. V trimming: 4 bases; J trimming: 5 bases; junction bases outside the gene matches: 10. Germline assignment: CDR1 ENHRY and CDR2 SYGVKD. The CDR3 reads CAISASTGGKEDTQYF. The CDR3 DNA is TGTGCCATCAGTGCCAGCACAGGGGGCAAGGAAGATACGCAGTATTTT.

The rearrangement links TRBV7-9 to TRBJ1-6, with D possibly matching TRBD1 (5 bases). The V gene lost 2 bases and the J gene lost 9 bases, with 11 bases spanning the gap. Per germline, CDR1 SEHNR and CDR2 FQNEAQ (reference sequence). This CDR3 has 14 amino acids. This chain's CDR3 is CASSLPGNSSPLHF. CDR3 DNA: TGTGCCAGCAGCTTACCAGGGAACAGTTCACCCCTCCACTTT.

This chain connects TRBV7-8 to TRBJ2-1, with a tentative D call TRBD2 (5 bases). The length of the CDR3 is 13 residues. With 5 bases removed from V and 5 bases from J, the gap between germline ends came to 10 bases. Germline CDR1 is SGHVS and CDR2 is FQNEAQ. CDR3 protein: CASSVTRDNEQFF. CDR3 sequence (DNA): TGTGCCAGCAGCGTCACTAGAGACAATGAGCAGTTCTTC.

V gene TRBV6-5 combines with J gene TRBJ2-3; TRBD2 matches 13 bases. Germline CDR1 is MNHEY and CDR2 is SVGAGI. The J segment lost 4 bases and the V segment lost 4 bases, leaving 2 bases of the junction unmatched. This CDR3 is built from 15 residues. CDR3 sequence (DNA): TGTGCCAGCAGTTGGACTAGCGGGAGATCAGATACGCAGTATTTT. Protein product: CASSWTSGRSDTQYF.

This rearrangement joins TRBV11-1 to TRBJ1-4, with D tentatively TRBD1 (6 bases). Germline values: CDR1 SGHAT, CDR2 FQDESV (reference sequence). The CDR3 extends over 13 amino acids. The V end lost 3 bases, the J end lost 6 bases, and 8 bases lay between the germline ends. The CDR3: CASSFNRDEKLFF. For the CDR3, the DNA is TGTGCCAGCAGCTTTAACAGGGATGAAAAACTGTTTTTT.

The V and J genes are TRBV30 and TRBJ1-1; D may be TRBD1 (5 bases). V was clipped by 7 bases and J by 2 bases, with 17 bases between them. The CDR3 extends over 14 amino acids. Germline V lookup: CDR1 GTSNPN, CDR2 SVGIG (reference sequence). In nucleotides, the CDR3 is TGTGCCTTCTCCAGGGCTCTTGACAACACTGAAGCTTTCTTT. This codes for CAFSRALDNTEAFF. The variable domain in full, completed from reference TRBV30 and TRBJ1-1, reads SQTIHQWPATLVQPVGSPLSLECTVEGTSNPNLYWYRQAAGRGLQLLFYSVGIGQISSEVPQNLSASRPQDRQFILSSKKLLLSDSGFYLCAFSRALDNTEAFFGQGTRLTVV.

CDR3 bases: TGCGCCAGCAGCTGGACAGGGGATCATAGGAGCTCCTATAATTCACCCCTCCACTTT. This codes for CASSWTGDHRSSYNSPLHF. The rearrangement joins TRBV5-1 to TRBJ1-6, with 9 bases aligning to TRBD1. This CDR3 is 19 amino acids long. Germline-derived CDR1 and CDR2 are SGHRS and YFSETQ. J lost 0 bases, V lost 3 bases, and 10 bases had no gene match.

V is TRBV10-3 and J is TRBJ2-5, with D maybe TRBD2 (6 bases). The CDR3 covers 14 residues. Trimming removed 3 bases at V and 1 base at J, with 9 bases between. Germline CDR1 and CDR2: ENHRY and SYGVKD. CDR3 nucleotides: TGTGCCATCAGTGATGCGGGGCTCCAAGAGACCCAGTACTTC. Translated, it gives CAISDAGLQETQYF.

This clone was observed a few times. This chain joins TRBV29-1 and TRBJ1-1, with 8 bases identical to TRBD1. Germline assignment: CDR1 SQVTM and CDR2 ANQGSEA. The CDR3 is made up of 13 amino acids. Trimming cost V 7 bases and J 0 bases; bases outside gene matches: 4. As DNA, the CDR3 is TGCAGCGCTGAGGGACAGGTGAACACTGAAGCTTTCTTT. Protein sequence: CSAEGQVNTEAFF.

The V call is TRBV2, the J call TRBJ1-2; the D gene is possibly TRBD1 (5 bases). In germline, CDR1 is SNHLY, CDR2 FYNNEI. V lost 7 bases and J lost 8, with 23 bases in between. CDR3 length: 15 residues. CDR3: CASIRNQGGQEGYTF. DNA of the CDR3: TGTGCCAGCATACGCAATCAGGGAGGGCAGGAGGGCTACACCTTC.

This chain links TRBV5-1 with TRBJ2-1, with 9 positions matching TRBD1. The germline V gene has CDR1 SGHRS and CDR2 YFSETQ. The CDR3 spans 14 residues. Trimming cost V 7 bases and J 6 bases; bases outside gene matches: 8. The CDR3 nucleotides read TGCGCCAGCGGTTCGTCGACAGGGGGCAATGAGCAGTTCTTC. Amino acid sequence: CASGSSTGGNEQFF.

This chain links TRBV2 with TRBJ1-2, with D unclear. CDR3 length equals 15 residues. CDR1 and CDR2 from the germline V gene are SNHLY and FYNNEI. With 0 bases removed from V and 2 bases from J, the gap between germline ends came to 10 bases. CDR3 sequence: CASSEAFRWNYGYTF. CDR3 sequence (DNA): TGTGCCAGCAGTGAAGCGTTCAGGTGGAACTATGGCTACACCTTC.

CDR3 sequence reads: CASSHGYRYEQFF. CDR3 nucleotide sequence: TGTGCCAGCTCACATGGGTACAGGTATGAGCAGTTCTTC. The chain carries TRBV18 and TRBJ2-1, with D perhaps TRBD1 (5 bases). Trimming stripped 4 bases from V and 8 bases from J, with 12 bases between. The germline CDR1 and CDR2 sequences are KGHSH and LQKENI. This CDR3 region has 13 residues.

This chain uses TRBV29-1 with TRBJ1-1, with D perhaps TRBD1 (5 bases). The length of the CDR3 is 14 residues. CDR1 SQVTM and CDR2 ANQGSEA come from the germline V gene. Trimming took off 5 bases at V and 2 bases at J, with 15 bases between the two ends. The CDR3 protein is CSVKPGHKNTEAFF. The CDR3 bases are TGCAGCGTTAAACCCGGACATAAAAACACTGAAGCTTTCTTT.

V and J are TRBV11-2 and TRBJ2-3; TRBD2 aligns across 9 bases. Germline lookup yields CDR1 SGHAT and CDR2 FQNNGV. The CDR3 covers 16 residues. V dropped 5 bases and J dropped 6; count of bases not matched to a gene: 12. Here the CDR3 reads CASSPVISGSSDTQYF. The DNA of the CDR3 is TGTGCCAGCAGCCCCGTGATTAGCGGGAGTTCGGATACGCAGTATTTT.

CDR3 nucleotide sequence: TGTGCCAGCAGTGAAAAGCGTTTTAAAGAGACCCAGTACTTC. It codes for CASSEKRFKETQYF. The V and J genes are TRBV25-1 and TRBJ2-5; D is unresolved. The germline V gene encodes CDR1 MGHDK and CDR2 SYGVNS. This CDR3 has 14 residues. V was shortened by 2 bases and J by 3 bases, with 10 bases between the two germline ends.

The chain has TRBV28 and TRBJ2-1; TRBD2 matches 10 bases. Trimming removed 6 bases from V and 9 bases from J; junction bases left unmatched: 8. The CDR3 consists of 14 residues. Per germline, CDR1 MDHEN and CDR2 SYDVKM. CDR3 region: CASREAGGQVEQFF. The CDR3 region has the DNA TGTGCCAGCAGGGAAGCGGGAGGGCAGGTTGAGCAGTTCTTC.

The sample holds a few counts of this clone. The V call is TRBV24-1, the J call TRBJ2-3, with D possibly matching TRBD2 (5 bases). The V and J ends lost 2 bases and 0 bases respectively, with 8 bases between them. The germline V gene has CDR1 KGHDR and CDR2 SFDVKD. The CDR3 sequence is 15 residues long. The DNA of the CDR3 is TGTGCCACCAGTGATTCAGCGGACAGCACAGATACGCAGTATTTT. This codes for CATSDSADSTDTQYF.

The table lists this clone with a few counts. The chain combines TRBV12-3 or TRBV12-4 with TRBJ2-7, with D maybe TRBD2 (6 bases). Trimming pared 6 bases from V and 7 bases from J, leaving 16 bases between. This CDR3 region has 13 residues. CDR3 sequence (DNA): TGTGCCAGCAGCACACTAGCCCTGGGTGAGCAGTACTTC. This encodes CASSTLALGEQYF.

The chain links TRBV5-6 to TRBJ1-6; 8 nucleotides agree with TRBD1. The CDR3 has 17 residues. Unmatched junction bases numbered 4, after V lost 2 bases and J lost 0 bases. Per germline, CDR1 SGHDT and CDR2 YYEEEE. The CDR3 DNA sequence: TGTGCCAGCAGCTTAACAGGGGGAAGCTCCTATAATTCACCCCTCCACTTT. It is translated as CASSLTGGSSYNSPLHF. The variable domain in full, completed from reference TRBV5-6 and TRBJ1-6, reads DAGVTQSPTHLIKTRGQQVTLRCSPKSGHDTVSWYQQALGQGPQFIFQYYEEEERQRGNFPDRFSGHQFPNYSSELNVNALLLGDSALYLCASSLTGGSSYNSPLHFGNGTRLTVT.

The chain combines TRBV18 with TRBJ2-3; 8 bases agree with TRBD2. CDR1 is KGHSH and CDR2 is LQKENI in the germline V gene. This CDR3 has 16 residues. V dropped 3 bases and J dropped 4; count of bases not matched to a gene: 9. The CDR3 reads CASSPSGLEAPDTQYF. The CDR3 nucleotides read TGTGCCAGCTCACCCTCGGGACTAGAGGCCCCAGATACGCAGTATTTT.